This TCR beta chain originates from a study of T cell responses to AZD1222 COVID-19 vaccine. Study results and limitations: Baseline serostatus was positive in only six AZD1222 recipients. There were repertoire samples only from the period after the peak T cell response.

Repertoires were generated with immunoSEQ multiplex PCR, while TCRdb's copy carries only in-frame clones and drops some. The table lists 140,000 to 150,000 clones, approximately 93% of them singletons. In regard to this clone: Its antigen is unknown.

V lost 0 bases and J lost 5, with 4 bases in between. Germline V gene lookup returns CDR1 MNHNS and CDR2 SASEGT. This CDR3 is 13 amino acids long. This chain joins TRBV6-1 and TRBJ2-2; D is unresolved. Specimen: peripheral blood, collected after recovery from COVID-19. The TCR originated in an adult who had recovered from COVID-19. CDR3 protein: CASSEAPTGELFF. The CDR3 coding sequence is TGTGCCAGCAGTGAAGCCCCGACCGGGGAGCTGTTTTTT.